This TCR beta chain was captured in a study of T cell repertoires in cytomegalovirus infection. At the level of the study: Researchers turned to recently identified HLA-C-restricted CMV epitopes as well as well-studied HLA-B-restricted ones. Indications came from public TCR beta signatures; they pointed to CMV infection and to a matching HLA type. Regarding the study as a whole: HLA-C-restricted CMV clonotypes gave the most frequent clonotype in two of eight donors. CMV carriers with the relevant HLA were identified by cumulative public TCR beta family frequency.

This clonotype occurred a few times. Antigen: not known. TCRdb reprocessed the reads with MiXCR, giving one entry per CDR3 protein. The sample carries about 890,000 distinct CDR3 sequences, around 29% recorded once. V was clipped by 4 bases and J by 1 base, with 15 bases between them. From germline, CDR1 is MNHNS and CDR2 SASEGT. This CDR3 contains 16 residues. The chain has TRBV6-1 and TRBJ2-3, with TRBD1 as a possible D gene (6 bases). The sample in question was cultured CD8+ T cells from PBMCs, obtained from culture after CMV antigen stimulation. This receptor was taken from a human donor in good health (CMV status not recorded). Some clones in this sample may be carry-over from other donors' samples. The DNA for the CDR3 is TGTGCCAGCAGTGTAGGACAGTTGCTTGGCACAGATACGCAGTATTTT. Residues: CASSVGQLLGTDTQYF.